The 23 T cell receptor beta chains presented below share a single source sample, sequenced in a study of cytomegalovirus exposure and HLA in healthy donors. The PCR had 60 Vbeta and 13 Jbeta primers. The method was immunoSEQ multiplex PCR; TCRdb's version includes in-frame clones alone and lacks a portion of them. The repertoire holds about 140,000 clones, roughly 73% seen once, with 3.3% in the top ten. The specimen sequenced was PBMCs. These receptors all stem from a man aged 35-49 years in good health and CMV-seronegative.

The rearrangement joins TRBV5-1 to TRBJ1-1, with D uncertain. The V end lost 6 bases, the J end lost 0 bases, and 6 bases lay between the germline ends. The CDR3 consists of 12 residues. Germline CDR1 and CDR2: SGHRS and YFSETQ. CDR3 protein: CASKTMNTEAFF. The CDR3 nucleotides read TGCGCCAGCAAGACTATGAACACTGAAGCTTTCTTT.

V usage is TRBV9 and J usage is TRBJ2-1; 9 bases agree with TRBD1. Looked up from germline, CDR1 is SGDLS and CDR2 is YYNGEE. J gave up 8 bases and V 0 bases, and 12 bases lay outside the gene matches. CDR3 length: 17 amino acids. The CDR3 is CASSVGLPGQGSHEQFF. The DNA of the CDR3 is TGTGCCAGCAGCGTAGGTCTACCGGGACAGGGCTCTCATGAGCAGTTCTTC.

V gene TRBV29-1 combines with J gene TRBJ2-5, with D perhaps TRBD1 (6 bases). V lost 5 bases to trimming and J lost 2 bases, with 9 bases between them. The CDR3 covers 12 residues. Germline V gene data show CDR1 as SQVTM and CDR2 as ANQGSEA. CDR3 amino acids: CSVTQGQETQYF. The CDR3 DNA sequence: TGCAGCGTTACACAGGGTCAAGAGACCCAGTACTTC.

This clone was observed a few times. This chain uses TRBV19 with TRBJ1-5; TRBD1 agrees at 7 bases. Germline V gene data show CDR1 as LNHDA and CDR2 as SQIVND (reference sequence). Trimming cost V 4 bases and J 7 bases; bases outside gene matches: 10. The CDR3 contains 15 residues. The CDR3 nucleotides read TGTGCCAGTAGTAGCGTAACAGGGGTTGAGCAGCCCCAGCATTTT. Its protein is CASSSVTGVEQPQHF.

This clone appeared a few times. The chain joins TRBV9 to TRBJ1-3; D may be TRBD1 (5 bases). This CDR3 region has 15 residues. Germline CDR1 reads SGDLS; CDR2 reads YYNGEE. V was pared by 3 bases and J by 3 bases, with 13 bases between. In DNA, the CDR3 is TGTGCCAGCAGCGCATCTAGGGGAATTGGAAACACCATATATTTT. It is translated as CASSASRGIGNTIYF.

The chain is built from TRBV7-6 and TRBJ1-5, with 8 bases fitting TRBD1. Germline-derived CDR1 and CDR2 are SGHVS and FNYEAQ. The CDR3 is made up of 15 amino acids. V gave up 5 bases and J gave up 4 bases; unmatched junction bases: 7. DNA of the CDR3: TGTGCCAGCAGCCGAGGACAGGGAGGTAATCAGCCCCAGCATTTT. Translation gives CASSRGQGGNQPQHF.

This clone has a handful of counts. The genes are TRBV4-2 and TRBJ1-2; D is perhaps TRBD1 (5 bases). This CDR3 comprises 15 residues. Trimming took off 5 bases at V and 7 bases at J, with 20 bases between the two ends. The germline V gene has CDR1 LGHNA and CDR2 YNFKEQ. CDR3 coding DNA: TGTGCCAGCAGCTATAGTTCAGGCAGGGTGGGTGGCTACACCTTC. It codes for CASSYSSGRVGGYTF.

V and J are TRBV7-3 and TRBJ2-3; 12 bases fit TRBD2. The junction had 6 bases not matched to a gene; V was cut back by 5 bases and J by 0 bases. The CDR3 covers 17 residues. Germline V lookup: CDR1 SGHTA, CDR2 FQGTGA. The CDR3 region has the DNA TGTGCCAGCAGCCGATCTAGCGGGGGGGGGAGCACAGATACGCAGTATTTT. This encodes CASSRSSGGGSTDTQYF.

This clone was seen just once. The V and J genes are TRBV27 and TRBJ1-2; TRBD1 matches at 12 bases. The CDR3 spans 18 residues. Germline V gives CDR1 MNHEY, CDR2 SMNVEV (reference sequence). V trimming: 1 base; J trimming: 4 bases; junction bases outside the gene matches: 10. The DNA of the CDR3 is TGTGCCAGCAGTTTATTGGGGGGACAGGGGGCGCTTGGCTATGGCTACACCTTC. Translating it yields CASSLLGGQGALGYGYTF.

The CDR3 DNA reads TGTGCCAGCAGTTACGTGGCAGGGACCTACGAGCAGTACTTC. Its protein is CASSYVAGTYEQYF. The rearrangement links TRBV6-5 to TRBJ2-7; possibly TRBD1 for D (5 bases). With 2 bases removed from V and 2 bases from J, the gap between germline ends came to 10 bases. The germline CDR1 and CDR2 sequences are MNHEY and SVGAGI. The CDR3 covers 14 residues.

This chain joins TRBV21-1 and TRBJ2-7; TRBD1, the D gene given by the table, was not confirmed from the DNA. TRBV21-1 counts as a pseudogene. The CDR3 extends over 15 amino acids. CDR3 amino acids: CASSPMRDRGDEQYF. In DNA, the CDR3 is TGTGCCAGCAGTCCTATGAGGGACAGGGGGGACGAGCAGTACTTC.

CDR3 in DNA: TGTGCCAGCAGCCTAATGCGGGGCTGGGAAGCTTTCTTT. Protein: CASSLMRGWEAFF. The chain links TRBV11-2 to TRBJ1-1; D is possibly TRBD1 (5 bases). The germline V and J ends were trimmed by 5 bases and 8 bases, with 15 bases remaining between them. The CDR3 length is 13 residues. Germline V gene sequence: CDR1 SGHAT, CDR2 FQNNGV.

V and J are TRBV14 and TRBJ2-4, with a tentative D call TRBD1 (5 bases). This CDR3 has 17 amino acids. CDR1 SGHDN and CDR2 FVKESK come from the germline V gene. Trimming removed 4 bases from V and 0 bases from J, with 16 bases in between. The CDR3: CASSPNTGLLAKNIQYF. The CDR3 DNA follows: TGTGCCAGCAGCCCTAATACAGGATTACTAGCCAAAAACATTCAGTACTTC.

The chain couples TRBV30 to TRBJ1-6; maybe TRBD1 (5 bases). The CDR3 has 16 residues. Germline V gives CDR1 GTSNPN, CDR2 SVGIG (reference sequence). Deletions cut 4 bases from V and 8 bases from J, with 21 bases between. CDR3 amino acids: CAWTHSGGGRDSPLHF. The CDR3 DNA sequence: TGTGCCTGGACTCACTCGGGGGGGGGTAGGGATTCACCCCTCCACTTT.

The CDR3 coding sequence is TGTGCCAGCAGCTTGGGCCGGTCCAATCAGCCCCAGCATTTT. Translated, it gives CASSLGRSNQPQHF. This chain joins TRBV7-9 and TRBJ1-5; D is unresolved. The germline V gene has CDR1 SEHNR and CDR2 FQNEAQ (reference sequence). This CDR3 region has 14 residues. With 3 bases removed from V and 3 bases from J, the gap between germline ends came to 9 bases.

The V and J genes are TRBV7-2 and TRBJ1-5, with 9 bases matching TRBD1. This CDR3 is 13 amino acids long. Germline CDR1 reads SGHTA; CDR2 reads FQGNSA. V shed 6 bases, J shed 7 bases, and the junction held 4 bases outside the gene matches. CDR3 bases: TGTGCCAGCAGGGGACAGGGTGGACAGCCCCAGCATTTT. This encodes CASRGQGGQPQHF.

The chain links TRBV9 to TRBJ2-5, with 8 nucleotides matching TRBD2. This CDR3 has 16 residues. Per the germline V gene, CDR1 is SGDLS and CDR2 is YYNGEE. V gave up 0 bases and J gave up 4 bases; unmatched junction bases: 8. The CDR3: CASSVGYGGAGETQYF. CDR3 bases: TGTGCCAGCAGCGTAGGGTACGGGGGGGCGGGAGAGACCCAGTACTTC.

The chain uses TRBV6-5 and TRBJ2-3; TRBD2 matches at 9 bases. V lost 5 bases and J lost 3; bases outside the gene matches: 3. CDR3 length: 14 amino acids. The germline V gene has CDR1 MNHEY and CDR2 SVGAGI. CDR3: CASSAGGRTDTQYF. CDR3 DNA: TGTGCCAGCAGTGCGGGGGGGAGGACAGATACGCAGTATTTT.

This clone was counted a few times. The CDR3 reads CASSRGNTGELFF. The CDR3 DNA reads as TGCGCCAGCAGCCGGGGAAACACCGGGGAGCTGTTTTTT. The chain links TRBV10-1 to TRBJ2-2, with a tentative D call TRBD2 (5 bases). The CDR3 sequence is 13 residues long. V lost 6 bases and J lost 2, with 7 bases in between. Germline-derived CDR1 and CDR2 are WNHNN and SYGVQD (reference sequence).

This sequence joins TRBV2 and TRBJ2-5, with D maybe TRBD1 (7 bases). The J call may be mistaken, given a closer DNA end match to TRBJ2-7. Germline V gene data show CDR1 as SNHLY and CDR2 as FYNNEI. CDR3 length equals 18 residues. CDR3 DNA sequence: TGTGCCAGCAGTGGCGTGACAGGGATTCTCAGGGGGGAGGACGAGCAGTACTTC. This gives the protein CASSGVTGILRGEDEQYF.

J is TRBJ1-2 and V is TRBV19; a possible D gene is TRBD1 (6 bases). This CDR3 region has 13 residues. Germline V gene data show CDR1 as LNHDA and CDR2 as SQIVND (reference sequence). V was shortened by 7 bases and J by 8 bases, with 17 bases between the two germline ends. CDR3 residues: CASTPVRGGGYTF. CDR3 nucleotide sequence: TGTGCCAGTACCCCTGTTAGGGGGGGAGGCTACACCTTC. Full variable domain (rest looked up from reference TRBV19 and TRBJ1-2): DGGITQSPKYLFRKEGQNVTLSCEQNLNHDAMYWYRQDPGQGLRLIYYSQIVNDFQKGDIAEGYSVSREKKESFPLTVTSAQKNPTAFYLCASTPVRGGGYTFGSGTRLTVV.

CDR3 nucleotide sequence: TGTGCCAGCAGCTTAGCCCACTCGACAGGGGCCGAGCAGTACTTC. It yields the protein CASSLAHSTGAEQYF. V usage is TRBV11-3 and J usage is TRBJ2-7; 8 positions agree with TRBD1. CDR3 size: 15 residues. The V segment lost 1 base and the J segment 6 bases; nucleotides outside the gene matches: 8. Germline V gene sequence: CDR1 SGHNT, CDR2 YENEEA.

V is TRBV7-9 and J is TRBJ2-7; 9 bases match TRBD1. V lost 5 bases and J lost 2; bases outside the gene matches: 4. Germline CDR1 and CDR2: SEHNR and FQNEAQ (reference sequence). This CDR3 has 14 amino acids. CDR3 DNA sequence: TGTGCCAGCAGCCCAACAGGGGGCCCCTACGAGCAGTACTTC. The encoded protein is CASSPTGGPYEQYF.